Sequencing of this T cell receptor (beta chain) was carried out in a study of cytomegalovirus exposure and HLA in healthy donors. In its sample, this clone was seen once. The antigen remains unidentified. Germline loops: CDR1 SGHTA, CDR2 FQGNSA. The CDR3 loop spans 15 amino acids. V shed 5 bases, J shed 5 bases, and the junction held 6 bases outside the gene matches. In the PCR, 60 Vbeta and 13 Jbeta primers were used. The authors' processing: There were about 80 million unique TCR beta chains by a later count, and around 10 million of them were shared. TCRdb's copy holds only in-frame clones and misses some; the assay was immunoSEQ multiplex PCR. V and J calls plus clone size are reproduced from that table; the DNA served to infer D and trimming. Among over 100,000 clones, roughly 78% were seen once, and the ten largest hold 5% to 6.5%. Study results and caveats: Among the sequence variants, a highly shared cluster was likely an artifact of sequencing.

Sequenced sample: PBMCs. The clonotype was recovered from a man aged 25 to 40 in good health and CMV-seronegative. V and J are TRBV7-2 and TRBJ2-5, with 12 bases lining up with TRBD2. CDR3 DNA sequence: TGTGCCAGCAGCCCTAGCGGGGGGGCCCGCGAGACCCAGTACTTC. Amino acid sequence: CASSPSGGARETQYF.